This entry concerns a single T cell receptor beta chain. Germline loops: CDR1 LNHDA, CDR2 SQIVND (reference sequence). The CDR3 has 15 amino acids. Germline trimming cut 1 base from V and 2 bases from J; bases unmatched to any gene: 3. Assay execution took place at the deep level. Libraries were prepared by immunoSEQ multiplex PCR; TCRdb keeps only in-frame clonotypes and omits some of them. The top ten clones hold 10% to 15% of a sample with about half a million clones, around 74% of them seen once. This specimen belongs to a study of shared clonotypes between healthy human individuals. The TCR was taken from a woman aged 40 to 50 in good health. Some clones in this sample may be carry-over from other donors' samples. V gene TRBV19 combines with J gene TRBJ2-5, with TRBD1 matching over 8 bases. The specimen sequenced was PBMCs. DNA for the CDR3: TGTGCCAGTAGTATAGCGACAGGGGAACAAGAGACCCAGTACTTC. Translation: CASSIATGEQETQYF. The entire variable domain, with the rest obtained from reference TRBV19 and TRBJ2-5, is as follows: DGGITQSPKYLFRKEGQNVTLSCEQNLNHDAMYWYRQDPGQGLRLIYYSQIVNDFQKGDIAEGYSVSREKKESFPLTVTSAQKNPTAFYLCASSIATGEQETQYFGPGTRLLVL.